This T cell receptor (beta chain) was captured by sequencing in a study of breast tumors, draining lymph nodes, adjacent tissues. One entry per CDR3 protein results from TCRdb running MiXCR on the multiplex PCR reads. The sample lists fewer than 200,000 distinct CDR3 sequences, roughly 30% occurring once. Samples came from axillary lymph nodes draining the breast cancer. Ten or more counts support this clonotype. The CDR3 totals 14 residues. CDR1 SNHLY and CDR2 FYNNEI come from the germline V gene. The V gene lost 2 bases and the J gene lost 8 bases, with 15 bases spanning the gap. The TCR originated in a female donor with breast cancer. Some clones in this sample may be carry-over from other donors' samples. Sequencing was done on a sample of axillary lymph node tissue. The chain uses TRBV2 and TRBJ1-2; D not resolved. In DNA, the CDR3 is TGTGCCAGCAGTGAAACACCCTCTCTTGGGGGCTACACCTTC. Amino acids: CASSETPSLGGYTF.